This T cell receptor (beta chain) was identified in a study of T cell repertoires in cytomegalovirus infection. For the study at large: Evidence of both CMV infection and a matching HLA type came from public TCR beta signatures.

Points on this clonotype: Its target is not known.

Each CDR3 protein is one row after TCRdb ran MiXCR on the reads. The sample holds around 260,000 distinct CDR3 sequences; 8% to 9.5% are singletons and the top ten take about 15%. Regarding the study as a whole: Carriers of CMV plus the relevant HLA were identified by cumulative public TCR beta family frequency. The study found HLA-C-restricted CMV-specific TCR beta clonotypes dominating the ex vivo response.

Per germline, CDR1 SGHTA and CDR2 FQGNSA. V was clipped by 0 bases and J by 2 bases; unmatched bases: 4. This CDR3 is built from 15 residues. The sequence was collected from a human donor in good health (CMV status not recorded). Some clones in this sample may be carry-over from other donors' samples. Material for sequencing was PBMCs. This rearrangement joins TRBV7-2 to TRBJ2-7; 7 bases match TRBD2. CDR3 sequence: CASSLALADTYEQYF. CDR3 sequence (DNA): TGTGCCAGCAGCTTAGCCCTAGCGGACACCTACGAGCAGTACTTC.